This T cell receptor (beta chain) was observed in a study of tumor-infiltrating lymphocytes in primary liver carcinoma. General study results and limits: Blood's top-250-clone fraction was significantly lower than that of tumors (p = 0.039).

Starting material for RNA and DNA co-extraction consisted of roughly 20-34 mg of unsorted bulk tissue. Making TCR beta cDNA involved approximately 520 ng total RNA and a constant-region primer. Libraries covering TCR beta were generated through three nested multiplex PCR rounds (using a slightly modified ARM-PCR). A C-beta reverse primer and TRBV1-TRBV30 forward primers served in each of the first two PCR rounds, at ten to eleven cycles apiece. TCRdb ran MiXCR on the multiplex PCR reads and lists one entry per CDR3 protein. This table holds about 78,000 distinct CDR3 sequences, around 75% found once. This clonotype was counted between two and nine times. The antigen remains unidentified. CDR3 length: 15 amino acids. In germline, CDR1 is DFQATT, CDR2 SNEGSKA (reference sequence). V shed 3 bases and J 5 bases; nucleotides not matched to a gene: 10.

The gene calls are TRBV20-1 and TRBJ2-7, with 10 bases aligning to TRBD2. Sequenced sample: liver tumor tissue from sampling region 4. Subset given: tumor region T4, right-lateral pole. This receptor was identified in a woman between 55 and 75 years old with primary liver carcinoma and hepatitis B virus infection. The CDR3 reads CSASSSGSVFHEQYF. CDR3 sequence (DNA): TGCAGTGCTAGTTCTAGCGGGAGTGTATTCCACGAGCAGTACTTC.